Reported below is one T cell receptor beta chain. Its antigen is as yet unknown. The data belong to a study of tumor-infiltrating lymphocytes in glioblastoma multiforme. Whole-study results and caveats: Clone frequencies may be distorted by unequal TCR transcripts per cell.

The CDR3 has 14 residues. Between the trimmed V and J ends, which lost 9 bases and 5 bases, there was a span of 18 bases. From germline, CDR1 is SGHAT and CDR2 FQNNGV. TCR beta libraries were built from RNA through three nested multiplex PCR rounds using modified ARM-PCR. Unique molecular identifiers were not described for the libraries. MiXCR, run by TCRdb on the multiplex PCR reads, gives a single entry per CDR3 protein. The data show about 8,400 distinct CDR3 sequences, with nearly 75% seen just once and 40% to 60% held by the top ten. The chain combines TRBV11-2 with TRBJ2-3; perhaps TRBD2 as D (5 bases). The sample was brain tumor tissue. The sequence was collected from a male donor with glioblastoma. CDR3 in DNA: TGTGCCAGTAGTACTCTAGCAGATGAAGATACGCAGTATTTT. Its translation is CASSTLADEDTQYF.